Listed below are T cell receptor beta chains from one sample, sequenced in a study of PD-1 blockade in mismatch repair-deficient tumors. Data came from immunoSEQ multiplex PCR; TCRdb stores just in-frame clones and leaves some out. The sample has 90,000 to 130,000 clones, more than 60% seen once. The material sequenced was peripheral blood, taken roughly 13 months after starting pembrolizumab. These receptors came from an adult with mismatch repair-deficient cancer. CDR3s include the opening cysteine and the closing phenylalanine or tryptophan. D genes are given only for firm matches. The size field is filled for only some rows; it gives once, few, many or a size class.

j_gene | v_gene | d_gene | abundance | CDR3aa | CDR3nt
TRBJ2-2 | TRBV6-4 | . | few | CASAGTPGTGELFF | TGTGCCAGCGCTGGAACCCCGGGCACCGGGGAGCTGTTTTTT
TRBJ1-2 | TRBV5-4 | . | . | CASTHEGGSYYGYTF | TGTGCCAGCACCCACGAGGGGGGTTCTTACTATGGCTACACCTTC
TRBJ2-1 | TRBV11-3 | TRBD2 | . | CASSLESASGSSYNEQFF | TGTGCCAGCAGCTTAGAATCGGCTAGCGGGAGCTCCTACAATGAGCAGTTCTTC
TRBJ2-5 | TRBV6-5 | TRBD1 | . | CASSSRDRGFRETQYF | TGTGCCAGCAGTTCTCGGGACAGGGGGTTCCGGGAGACCCAGTACTTC
TRBJ1-1 | TRBV28 | . | . | CASSLWRAEAFF | TGTGCCAGCAGTTTATGGCGAGCTGAAGCTTTCTTT
TRBJ2-1 | TRBV10-3 | TRBD2 | . | CAISEPGTSNEQFF | TGTGCCATCAGTGAACCCGGGACTAGCAATGAGCAGTTCTTC
TRBJ2-1 | TRBV11-2 | . | many | CASSPVGTNEQFF | TGTGCCAGCAGCCCTGTGGGGACCAATGAGCAGTTCTTC
TRBJ1-2 | TRBV25-1 | . | . | CASSEAGAGRGRYTF | TGTGCCAGCAGTGAGGCCGGGGCAGGCCGGGGACGCTACACCTTC
TRBJ2-6 | TRBV15 | TRBD1 | . | CATSKDRGSGANVLTF | TGTGCCACCAGCAAGGACAGGGGCTCTGGGGCCAACGTCCTGACTTTC
TRBJ2-1 | TRBV7-2 | . | . | CASSLGTQGYNEQFF | TGTGCCAGCAGCTTAGGAACACAAGGTTACAATGAGCAGTTCTTC
TRBJ2-5 | TRBV11-3 | . | . | CASSLERTQPYQETQYF | TGTGCCAGCAGCTTAGAGAGGACACAACCGTACCAAGAGACCCAGTACTTC
TRBJ2-2 | TRBV9 | TRBD2 | . | CASSVGLAENTGELFF | TGTGCCAGCAGCGTAGGGCTAGCGGAGAACACCGGGGAGCTGTTTTTT
TRBJ2-4 | TRBV7-8 | . | once | CASSSLLSKLAKNIQYF | TGTGCCAGCAGCTCCCTTCTTTCCAAACTAGCCAAAAACATTCAGTACTTC
TRBJ2-3 | TRBV6-1 | . | few | CASSEAEGRDTQYF | TGTGCCAGCAGTGAAGCGGAGGGACGCGATACGCAGTATTTT
TRBJ2-6 | TRBV11-2 | TRBD2 | . | CASSTGLAGTTWANVLTF | TGTGCCAGCAGCACCGGACTAGCGGGAACCACCTGGGCCAACGTCCTGACTTTC
TRBJ2-7 | TRBV7-9 | . | once | CASSLAQVPYEQYF | TGTGCCAGCAGCTTAGCTCAGGTGCCCTACGAGCAGTACTTC
TRBJ1-3 | TRBV7-2 | . | . | CASGPRYSGNTIYF | TGTGCCAGCGGGCCTCGTTACTCTGGAAACACCATATATTTT